This T cell receptor (beta chain) is from a study of Graves' ophthalmopathy and Graves' hyperthyroidism. Broader study findings: Classification of ophthalmopathy versus stable hyperthyroidism by a 13-signature model yielded around 88% sensitivity and just over 80% specificity.

The authors amplified TCR beta CDR3 regions, and they did so from RNA transcripts for repertoire sequencing. Scientists carried out first-round RT-PCR using HTBI primers and then a second-round multiplex PCR. TCRdb reprocessed the multiplex PCR reads via MiXCR and lists one record per CDR3 protein. The table lists 740,000 or so distinct CDR3 sequences, 40% of them singletons. This clonotype was observed a few times. Its antigen remains unidentified. Exclusion applied to patients with other autoimmune diseases, uncontrolled infections, pregnancy or lactation. The germline V gene encodes CDR1 SGHTA and CDR2 FQGNSA. V dropped 5 bases and J dropped 2 bases, with 16 bases sitting between them. This CDR3 has 16 amino acids.

This rearrangement joins TRBV7-2 to TRBJ1-5; no definite D call. The origin of this receptor is an adult man with Graves' ophthalmopathy. Sequencing was carried out using peripheral blood. DNA of the CDR3: TGTGCCAGCAGCCACCGAGACGGACCAGGCAATCAGCCCCAGCATTTT. It encodes CASSHRDGPGNQPQHF.